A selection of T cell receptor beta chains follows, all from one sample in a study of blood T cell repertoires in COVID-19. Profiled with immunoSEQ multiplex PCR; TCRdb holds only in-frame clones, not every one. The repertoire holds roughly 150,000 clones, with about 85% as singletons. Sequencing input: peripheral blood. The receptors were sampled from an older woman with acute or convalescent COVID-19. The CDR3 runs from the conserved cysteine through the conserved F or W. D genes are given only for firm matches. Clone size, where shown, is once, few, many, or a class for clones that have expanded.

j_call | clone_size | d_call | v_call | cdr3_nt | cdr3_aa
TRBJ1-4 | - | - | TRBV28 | TGTGCCAGCAGGGAGACAGGCTACAATGAAAAACTGTTTTTT | CASRETGYNEKLFF
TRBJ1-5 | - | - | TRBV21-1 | TGTGCCAGCAGCAAAGACGGACAGGGCTGCAATCAGCCCCAGCATTTT | CASSKDGQGCNQPQHF
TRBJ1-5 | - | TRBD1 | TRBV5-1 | TGCGCCAGCAGCATGACAGGGGGCAATCAGCCCCAGCATTTT | CASSMTGGNQPQHF
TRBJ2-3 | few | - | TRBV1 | TGCACCAGCAGCCCGCTGCTCGGGACTCCGCTGAGGGATACGCAGTATTTT | CTSSPLLGTPLRDTQYF
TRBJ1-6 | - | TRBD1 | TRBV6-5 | TGTGCCAGCAGTTGGGGGCGGACAGGGAATTCACCCCTCCACTTT | CASSWGRTGNSPLHF
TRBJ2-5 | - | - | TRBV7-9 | TGTGCCAGCAGCCCCGGACTGAGCCAAGAGACCCAGTACTTC | CASSPGLSQETQYF
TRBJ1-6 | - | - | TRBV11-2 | TGTGCCAGCAGCCTCAACAGGTTCGCCTCCTATAATTCACCCCTCCACTTT | CASSLNRFASYNSPLHF
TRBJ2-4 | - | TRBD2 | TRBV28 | TGTGCCAGCAGTGTCCTAGCGGCAGCCCTAGCCAAAAACATTCAGTACTTC | CASSVLAAALAKNIQYF
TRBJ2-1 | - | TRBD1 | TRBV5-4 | TGTGCCAGCAGAACCGGGACAGAGACCTACAATGAGCAGTTCTTC | CASRTGTETYNEQFF
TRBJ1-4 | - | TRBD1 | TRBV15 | TGTGCCACCAGCAGGGACAGGCGAGAAAAACTGTTTTTT | CATSRDRREKLFF
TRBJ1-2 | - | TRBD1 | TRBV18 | TGTGCCAGCTCACGGGGACAGGGGGCGAACTATGGCTACACCTTC | CASSRGQGANYGYTF
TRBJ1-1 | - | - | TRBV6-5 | TGTGCCAGCAGTTTGGTGGCCTTGAACACTGAAGCTTTCTTT | CASSLVALNTEAFF
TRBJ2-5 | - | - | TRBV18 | TGTGCCAGCTCACCACCCGACAGGTTTAGGACCCAGTACTTC | CASSPPDRFRTQYF
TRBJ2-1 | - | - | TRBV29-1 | TGCAGCGTTGTCCACCCGGGTGGAAGCAATGAGCAGTTCTTC | CSVVHPGGSNEQFF
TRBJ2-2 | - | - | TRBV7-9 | TGTGCCAGCAGCAATACAGTGAACACCGGGGAGCTGTTTTTT | CASSNTVNTGELFF
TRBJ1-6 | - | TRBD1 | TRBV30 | TGTGCCTGGAGTGTCTCGAGGACAGGATTAAATTCACCCCTCCACTTT | CAWSVSRTGLNSPLHF
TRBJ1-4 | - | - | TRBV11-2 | TGTGCCAGCAGCCTTTTACGGGGGTCTAATGAAAAACTGTTTTTT | CASSLLRGSNEKLFF
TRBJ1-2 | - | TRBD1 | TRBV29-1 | TGCAGCGTTCGCCGGGACAGTTCCTATGGCTACACCTTC | CSVRRDSSYGYTF
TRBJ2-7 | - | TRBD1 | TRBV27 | TGTGCCAGCAGTTTGGCTAGGGACCCCGGGACAGGGACTCGCGAGCAGTACTTC | CASSLARDPGTGTREQYF
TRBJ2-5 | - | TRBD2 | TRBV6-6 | TGTGCCAGCAGACTAGCGGGGGTAGGGCAAGAGACCCAGTACTTC | CASRLAGVGQETQYF
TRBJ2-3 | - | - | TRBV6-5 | TGTGCCAGCAGCCCGGGACTCCGCACAGATACGCAGTATTTT | CASSPGLRTDTQYF
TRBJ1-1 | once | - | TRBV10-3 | TGTGCCATCAGTGAGTATCAGATGAACACTGAAGCTTTCTTT | CAISEYQMNTEAFF
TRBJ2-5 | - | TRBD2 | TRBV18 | TGTGCCAGCTCACCGGGACTAGCGGAGACCCAGTACTTC | CASSPGLAETQYF
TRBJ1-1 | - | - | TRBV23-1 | TGCGCCAGCAGTCAATCTTGGCCAAACACTGAAGCTTTCTTT | CASSQSWPNTEAFF
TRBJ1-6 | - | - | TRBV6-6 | TGTGCCAGCAGCCGAGGGTGGGAGTCACCCCTCCACTTT | CASSRGWESPLHF
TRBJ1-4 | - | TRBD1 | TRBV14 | TGTGCCAGCAGCCGGACAGGCGGAAGTGAAAAACTGTTTTTT | CASSRTGGSEKLFF
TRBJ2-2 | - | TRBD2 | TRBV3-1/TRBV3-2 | TGTGCCAGCAGCCAATGGGGACTAGCGGGGGCCTCGGGCGGGGAGCTGTTTTTT | CASSQWGLAGASGGELFF
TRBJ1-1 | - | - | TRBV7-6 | TGTGCCAGCACCAGGGACACCCTGAACACTGAAGCTTTCTTT | CASTRDTLNTEAFF
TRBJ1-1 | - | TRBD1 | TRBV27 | TGTGCCAGCAGTCAACTTCCGACAGGGACCACTGAAGCTTTCTTT | CASSQLPTGTTEAFF